Reported below is one TCR beta chain. Some clones are missing from TCRdb's copy, which holds only in-frame ones; the method was immunoSEQ multiplex PCR. The sample holds tens of thousands of clones, roughly 94% seen once. This record belongs to a study of technical replicates of blood from a few donors. CDR1 is SGHDT, CDR2 YYEEEE, per germline. The V end lost 2 bases, the J end lost 3 bases, and 9 bases lay between the germline ends. This CDR3 has 13 amino acids. This clonotype was sampled from a human donor in good health. The material sequenced was T cells isolated from PBMCs. This chain joins TRBV5-6 and TRBJ2-7, with unresolved D. Here the CDR3 reads CASSLLQDYEQYF. DNA of the CDR3: TGTGCCAGCAGCTTATTGCAGGACTACGAGCAGTACTTC.